Sequencing of this T cell receptor (beta chain) was carried out in a study of blood T cells in healthy people across ages. Primed by a sample-barcoded 5' primer and a J-beta primer mix, a second PCR proceeded for roughly 6 to 12 cycles. Each CDR3 protein is one row after TCRdb ran MiXCR on the 5' RACE reads. The sample includes 650,000 to 1,000,000 distinct CDR3 sequences, roughly 40% seen only once; the top ten take 13%. Concerning this clonotype itself: Its antigen is as yet unknown.

The V end lost 4 bases, the J end lost 4 bases, and 5 bases lay between the germline ends. Germline loops: CDR1 LNHNV, CDR2 YYDKDF (reference sequence). This CDR3 comprises 12 residues. Whole-study findings and limits: Per-million-T-cell TCR beta diversity fell roughly linearly with age. Percentage of naive T cells showed a strong correlation with TCR beta diversity. Naive CD4+ cells and diversity were both higher in long-lived donors than in aged donors.

This sequence was found in a man younger than 35 in good health. The chain uses TRBV15 and TRBJ1-5; no clear D. The source material was blood. The CDR3 region is CATSKGNQPQHF. The CDR3 nucleotides read TGTGCCACCAGCAAGGGTAATCAGCCCCAGCATTTT. The entire variable domain, with the rest obtained from reference TRBV15 and TRBJ1-5, is as follows: DAMVIQNPRYQVTQFGKPVTLSCSQTLNHNVMYWYQQKSSQAPKLLFHYYDKDFNNEADTPDNFQSRRPNTSFCFLDIRSPGLGDTAMYLCATSKGNQPQHFGDGTRLSIL.